The clone carrying this T cell receptor (beta chain) was counted a few times. A universal primer site and UMIs were added as TCR cDNA was made by 5'RACE template switching. MiXCR, applied by TCRdb to the 5' RACE reads, yields one record per CDR3 protein. The repertoire has under 700,000 distinct CDR3 sequences, less than 20% of them found once; the top ten carry 15% to 20%. This sample was taken from a study of T cells after yellow fever vaccination. The overall study: Fractions of limited cellularity were prepared by means of SMART-Seq v4 Ultra Low Input.

The TCR was taken from a man in his late teens or twenties who received the YFV17D yellow fever vaccine. The sequences come from PBMCs, collected 4 to 6 days after the first yellow fever vaccination.

CDR3 nucleotides: TGTGCCAGCAGCCAATTAGGGGTTCGGGATACGCAGTATTTT. Encoded protein: CASSQLGVRDTQYF. J is TRBJ2-3 and V is TRBV4-2; D possibly corresponds to TRBD1 (5 bases). Trimming took 2 bases from V and 6 from J, leaving 12 bases between them. CDR3 length: 14 amino acids. Germline CDR1 reads LGHNA; CDR2 reads YNFKEQ.